The clone carrying this T cell receptor beta chain ranks as medium-sized in terms of frequency. The antigen is unknown. Multiplex touch-down PCR amplified TRB using TRB-A and TRB-B pools in one tube. One entry per CDR3 protein, without DNA, is what TCRdb gives after re-calling the multiplex PCR reads. The sample table includes 2,000 to 2,500 distinct CDR3 sequences. The sample is drawn from a study of T cell clusters in autoimmune cytopenias. Overall study results and limits: TRB repertoire shifts in secondary cytopenia and chronic lymphocytic leukemia mostly reflected lymphoma, not autoimmunity. The T cell clusters were defined only in silico, without experimental functional validation.

Approximately 40,000 genome equivalents of blood DNA were amplified for TRB. Germline V gene lookup returns CDR1 MNHNY and CDR2 SVGAGI (reference sequence). The CDR3 consists of 14 residues. Input material: peripheral blood. This receptor was obtained from a human donor with an autoimmune cytopenia or autoimmune hepatitis (not recorded which). This chain uses TRBV6-6 with TRBJ2-2; TCRdb calls TRBD1, which cannot be checked without DNA. CDR3 residues: CASRGQANTGELFF.